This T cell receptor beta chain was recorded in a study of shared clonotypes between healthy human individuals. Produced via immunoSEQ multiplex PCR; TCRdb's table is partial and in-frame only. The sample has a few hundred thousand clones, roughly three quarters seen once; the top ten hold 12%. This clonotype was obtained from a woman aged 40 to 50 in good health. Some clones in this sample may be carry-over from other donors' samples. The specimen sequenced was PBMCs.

CDR3 sequence reads: CASSLAKTREQFF. The CDR3 DNA reads TGTGCCAGCAGCTTAGCGAAGACTCGTGAGCAGTTCTTC. V and J are TRBV7-2 and TRBJ2-1; unclear D gene. V was trimmed by 0 bases and J by 9 bases, leaving 9 bases between them. Germline CDR1 and CDR2: SGHTA and FQGNSA. This CDR3 is 13 amino acids long.